Included here is one T cell receptor beta chain sequence, with context. The CDR3 consists of 16 residues. The V and J ends lost 5 bases and 3 bases, in that order; junction bases with no gene match: 5. CDR1 is MDHEN, CDR2 SYDVKM, per germline. This sample was included in a study of blood T cell repertoires in COVID-19. Across the study: Sources were T cells, B-cell-depleted T cells, or PBMCs; the material itself was cDNA or gDNA.

Participants' reported clinical history set cohort assignment. Sequencing was performed with immunoSEQ multiplex PCR; in TCRdb, only in-frame clones are kept and a portion is missing. There are approximately 220,000 clones in the sample; about 80% occur only once, and 4.8% lies in the top ten. The V gene is TRBV28, the J gene TRBJ2-3, with 13 bases matching TRBD2. What was sequenced was PBMCs or T cells enriched from blood (not recorded which). The receptor was isolated from a woman in her 50s who had been exposed to COVID-19. The CDR3 DNA reads TGTGCCAGCAGTACCAGACTAGCGGGGGGAACAGATACGCAGTATTTT. This sequence encodes CASSTRLAGGTDTQYF.